This T cell receptor beta chain was identified in a study of OX40 agonist ivuxolimab in advanced cancers. Across the study: Those enrolled were approximately 83% male, with a mean age of around 57 years and ages from roughly 23 to 79.

The V and J ends lost 0 bases and 1 base, in that order; junction bases with no gene match: 3. The CDR3 sequence is 15 residues long. The germline V gene has CDR1 MNHNY and CDR2 SVGAGI (reference sequence). Comment on this clone: The target antigen is unknown.

No patient had autoimmune disease or received systemic immunosuppression. Points from the study as a whole: Normalized expansion of T-cell clones was also low for some nonresponders. There was clonal expansion of CD4+ and CD8+ blood T cells by week 6 at 0.1 to 3.0 mg/kg.

Here immunoSEQ multiplex PCR was the method, and the copy in TCRdb shows in-frame clones only, minus some. Altogether some 63,000 clones are present, 84% being singletons, with the ten largest covering 25% to 35%. The starting material was CD4+ or CD8+ T cells sorted from blood, obtained in a trial of the OX40 agonist ivuxolimab. The rearrangement uses TRBV6-6 and TRBJ2-7; 7 bases fit TRBD2. This TCR was sampled from an adult with an advanced solid tumor such as melanoma, head and neck, liver or kidney cancer. CDR3 coding DNA: TGTGCCAGCAGTTACTCAGCGGGGCGATCCTACGAGCAGTACTTC. Encoded protein: CASSYSAGRSYEQYF.